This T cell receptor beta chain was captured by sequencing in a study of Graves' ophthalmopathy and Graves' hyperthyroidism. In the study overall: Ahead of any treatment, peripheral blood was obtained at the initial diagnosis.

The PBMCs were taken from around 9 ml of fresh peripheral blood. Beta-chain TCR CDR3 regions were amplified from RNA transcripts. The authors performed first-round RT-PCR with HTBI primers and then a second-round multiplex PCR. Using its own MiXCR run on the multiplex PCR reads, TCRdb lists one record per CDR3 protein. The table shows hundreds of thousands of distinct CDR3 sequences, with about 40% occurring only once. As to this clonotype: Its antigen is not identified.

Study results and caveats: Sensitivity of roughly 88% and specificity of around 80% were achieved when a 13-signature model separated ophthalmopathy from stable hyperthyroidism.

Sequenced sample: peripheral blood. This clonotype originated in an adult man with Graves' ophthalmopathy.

The CDR3 loop reads CASSQAGEKLFF. Here the CDR3 DNA reads TGTGCCAGCAGCCAAGCAGGAGAAAAACTGTTTTTT. The rearrangement uses TRBV3-1 and TRBJ1-4; no clear D. This CDR3 region has 12 residues. V lost 1 base, J lost 8 bases, and 5 bases lay in between. Germline lookup yields CDR1 LGHDT and CDR2 YNNKEL (reference sequence).